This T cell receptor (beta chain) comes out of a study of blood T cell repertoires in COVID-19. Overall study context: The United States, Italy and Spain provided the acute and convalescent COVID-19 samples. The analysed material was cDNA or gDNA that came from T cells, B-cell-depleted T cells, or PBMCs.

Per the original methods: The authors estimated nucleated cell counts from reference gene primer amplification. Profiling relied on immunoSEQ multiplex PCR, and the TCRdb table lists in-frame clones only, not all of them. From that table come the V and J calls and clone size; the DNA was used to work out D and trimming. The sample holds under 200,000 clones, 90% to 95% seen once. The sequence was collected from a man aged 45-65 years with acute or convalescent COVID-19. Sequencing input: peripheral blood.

For the CDR3, the DNA is TGTGCCAGCTCACAACGACAGGGCGTCCCGACGGGGACCGGGGAGCTGTTTTTT. Its protein product is CASSQRQGVPTGTGELFF. V is TRBV18 and J is TRBJ2-2; 7 nucleotides match TRBD1. The length of the CDR3 is 18 residues. V gave up 4 bases and J gave up 5 bases; unmatched junction bases: 16. CDR1 KGHSH and CDR2 LQKENI come from the germline V gene.